Each of the 7 T cell receptor beta chains below was sequenced from the same sample in a study of blood T cell repertoires in COVID-19. TCRdb's copy holds only in-frame clones and misses some; the assay was immunoSEQ multiplex PCR. The table lists approximately 450,000 clones, 75% to 90% of them singletons. The material sequenced was peripheral blood. These receptors originate from a woman aged 25 to 39 with acute or convalescent COVID-19.

V usage is TRBV28 and J usage is TRBJ1-4; D ambiguous. The CDR3 runs 13 residues. Per germline, CDR1 MDHEN and CDR2 SYDVKM. V lost 6 bases, J lost 8 bases, and 13 bases lay in between. CDR3 in amino acids: CASRGGGEEKLFF. The CDR3, as DNA: TGTGCCAGCAGGGGCGGCGGGGAAGAAAAACTGTTTTTT.

This chain links TRBV30 with TRBJ2-1; the D is unclear. The CDR3 extends over 11 amino acids. The V gene lost 3 bases and the J gene lost 7 bases, with 7 bases spanning the gap. Germline V gives CDR1 GTSNPN, CDR2 SVGIG (reference sequence). CDR3 bases: TGTGCCTGGAGCGTAAATAATGAGCAGTTCTTC. It yields the protein CAWSVNNEQFF.

As for this clone: Other DNA variants within this sample encode the same CDR3. The chain carries TRBV2 and TRBJ2-5; 7 bases match TRBD1. This CDR3 spans 13 amino acids. The germline V gene encodes CDR1 SNHLY and CDR2 FYNNEI. Unmatched junction bases numbered 5, after V lost 8 bases and J lost 2 bases. The CDR3 coding sequence is TGTGCCAGCGAGGGGGACAGACAAGAGACCCAGTACTTC. Translation gives CASEGDRQETQYF.

The rearrangement uses TRBV28 and TRBJ1-2; the match to TRBD1 covers 8 bases. CDR3 length: 15 amino acids. V was pared by 5 bases and J by 0 bases, with 5 bases of the junction left unmatched. The germline V gene has CDR1 MDHEN and CDR2 SYDVKM. The CDR3 region has the DNA TGTGCCAGCAGTGTCCGGGACAGGTCTAACTATGGCTACACCTTC. As protein: CASSVRDRSNYGYTF.

The sample holds a few counts of this clone. The chain carries TRBV2 and TRBJ2-7, with 7 positions matching TRBD2. CDR1 and CDR2 (germline): SNHLY, FYNNEI. The CDR3 runs 15 residues. Germline trimming cut 4 bases from V and 0 bases from J; bases unmatched to any gene: 6. CDR3 sequence reads: CASSGEGGPSYEQYF. DNA of the CDR3: TGTGCCAGCAGTGGCGAGGGAGGGCCCTCCTACGAGCAGTACTTC.

The chain has TRBV5-1 and TRBJ1-1; no reliable D call. The germline V gene encodes CDR1 SGHRS and CDR2 YFSETQ. The V and J ends lost 1 base and 1 base respectively, with 8 bases between them. CDR3 length: 14 amino acids. The DNA of the CDR3 is TGCGCCAGCAGCTTGAGCTCGGGGAACACTGAAGCTTTCTTT. It translates to CASSLSSGNTEAFF.

This chain uses TRBV19 with TRBJ2-6; D gene unclear. V was shortened by 3 bases and J by 1 base, with 7 bases between the two germline ends. The CDR3 is made up of 15 amino acids. Per the germline V gene, CDR1 is LNHDA and CDR2 is SQIVND (reference sequence). CDR3 protein: CASSIGGSGANVLTF. The CDR3 nucleotides are TGTGCCAGTAGTATTGGCGGTTCTGGGGCCAACGTCCTGACTTTC. The complete variable domain, with remaining parts taken from reference TRBV19 and TRBJ2-6, reads DGGITQSPKYLFRKEGQNVTLSCEQNLNHDAMYWYRQDPGQGLRLIYYSQIVNDFQKGDIAEGYSVSREKKESFPLTVTSAQKNPTAFYLCASSIGGSGANVLTFGAGSRLTVL.